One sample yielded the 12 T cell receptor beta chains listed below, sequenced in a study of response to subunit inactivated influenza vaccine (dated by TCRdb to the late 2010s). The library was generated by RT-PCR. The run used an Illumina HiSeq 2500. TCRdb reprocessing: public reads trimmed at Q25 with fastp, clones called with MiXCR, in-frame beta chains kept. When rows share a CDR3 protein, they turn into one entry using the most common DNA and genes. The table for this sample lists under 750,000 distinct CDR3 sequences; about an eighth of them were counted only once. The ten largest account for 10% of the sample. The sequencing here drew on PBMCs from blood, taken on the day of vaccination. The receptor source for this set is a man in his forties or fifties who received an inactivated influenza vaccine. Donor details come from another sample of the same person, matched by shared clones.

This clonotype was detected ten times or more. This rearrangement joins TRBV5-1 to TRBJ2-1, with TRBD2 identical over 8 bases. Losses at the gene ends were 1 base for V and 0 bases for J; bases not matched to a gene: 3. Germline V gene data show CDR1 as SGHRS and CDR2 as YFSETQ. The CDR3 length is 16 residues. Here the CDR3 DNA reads TGCGCCAGCAGCTTGACGGGAGGGGGCTCCTACAATGAGCAGTTCTTC. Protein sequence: CASSLTGGGSYNEQFF. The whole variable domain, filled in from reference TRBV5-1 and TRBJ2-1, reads KAGVTQTPRYLIKTRGQQVTLSCSPISGHRSVSWYQQTPGQGLQFLFEYFSETQRNKGNFPGRFSGRQFSNSRSEMNVSTLELGDSALYLCASSLTGGGSYNEQFFGPGTRLTVL.

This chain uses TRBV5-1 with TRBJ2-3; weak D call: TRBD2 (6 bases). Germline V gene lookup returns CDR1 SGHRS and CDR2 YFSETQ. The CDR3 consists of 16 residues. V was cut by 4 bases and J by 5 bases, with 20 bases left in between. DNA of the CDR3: TGCGCCAGCAGCCCCGGTTGGGGGAGGCTAGGAGATACGCAGTATTTT. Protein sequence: CASSPGWGRLGDTQYF.

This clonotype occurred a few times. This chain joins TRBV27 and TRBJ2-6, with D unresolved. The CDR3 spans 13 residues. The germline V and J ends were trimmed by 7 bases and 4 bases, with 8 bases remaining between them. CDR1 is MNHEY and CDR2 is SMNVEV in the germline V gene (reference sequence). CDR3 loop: CASTRQGANVLTF. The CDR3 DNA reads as TGTGCCAGCACAAGGCAGGGGGCCAACGTCCTGACTTTC. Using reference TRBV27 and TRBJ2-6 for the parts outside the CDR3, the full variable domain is EAQVTQNPRYLITVTGKKLTVTCSQNMNHEYMSWYRQDPGLGLRQIYYSMNVEVTDKGDVPEGYKVSRKEKRNFPLILESPSPNQTSLYFCASTRQGANVLTFGAGSRLTVL.

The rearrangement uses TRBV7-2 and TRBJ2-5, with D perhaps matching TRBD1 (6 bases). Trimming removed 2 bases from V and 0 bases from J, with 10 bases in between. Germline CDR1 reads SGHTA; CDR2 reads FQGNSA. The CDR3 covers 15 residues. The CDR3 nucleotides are TGTGCCAGCAGCTTACGGTCAGGGGACCAAGAGACCCAGTACTTC. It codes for CASSLRSGDQETQYF.

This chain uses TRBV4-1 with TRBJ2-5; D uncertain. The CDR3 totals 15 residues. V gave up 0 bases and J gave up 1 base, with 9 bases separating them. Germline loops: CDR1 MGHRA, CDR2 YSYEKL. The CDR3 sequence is CASSQDEAPQETQYF. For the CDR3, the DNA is TGCGCCAGCAGCCAAGATGAGGCACCCCAAGAGACCCAGTACTTC.

CDR3 DNA sequence: TGCGCCAGCAGCCAAGCCCGAACAAGGGAGACCCAGTACTTC. This codes for CASSQARTRETQYF. The J gene is TRBJ2-5, the V gene TRBV4-1, with D uncertain. The ends were cut back, 1 base at V and 5 bases at J, with 11 bases in the middle. Looked up from germline, CDR1 is MGHRA and CDR2 is YSYEKL. The CDR3 is 14 amino acids.

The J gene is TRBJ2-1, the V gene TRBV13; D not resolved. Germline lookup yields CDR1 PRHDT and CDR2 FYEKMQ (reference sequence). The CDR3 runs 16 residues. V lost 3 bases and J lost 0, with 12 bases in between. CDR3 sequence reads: CASSFTRLGSYNEQFF. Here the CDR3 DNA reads TGTGCCAGCAGCTTTACGCGACTGGGCTCCTACAATGAGCAGTTCTTC.

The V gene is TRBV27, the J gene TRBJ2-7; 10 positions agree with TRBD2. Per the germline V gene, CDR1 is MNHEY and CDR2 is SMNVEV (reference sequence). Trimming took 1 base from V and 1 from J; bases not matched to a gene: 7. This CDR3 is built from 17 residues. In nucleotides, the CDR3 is TGTGCCAGCAGTTTATGGGCTAGCGGGAGTTTGTCCTACGAGCAGTACTTC. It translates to CASSLWASGSLSYEQYF.

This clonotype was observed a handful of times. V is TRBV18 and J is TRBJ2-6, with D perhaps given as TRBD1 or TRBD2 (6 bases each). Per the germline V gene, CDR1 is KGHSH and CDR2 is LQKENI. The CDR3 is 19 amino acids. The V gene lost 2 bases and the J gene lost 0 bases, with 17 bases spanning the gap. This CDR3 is CASSPTPTGGLSGANVLTF. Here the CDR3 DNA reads TGTGCCAGCTCACCAACCCCCACCGGGGGCCTCTCTGGGGCCAACGTCCTGACTTTC.

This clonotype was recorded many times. CDR3 loop: CASKRLVGTKETQYF. The CDR3 DNA reads as TGTGCCAGCAAACGACTAGTCGGGACAAAAGAGACCCAGTACTTC. This rearrangement joins TRBV18 to TRBJ2-5; TRBD1 or TRBD2 may be the D gene (6 bases each). Trimming took off 8 bases at V and 3 bases at J, with 19 bases between the two ends. The CDR3 contains 15 residues. The germline V gene encodes CDR1 KGHSH and CDR2 LQKENI.

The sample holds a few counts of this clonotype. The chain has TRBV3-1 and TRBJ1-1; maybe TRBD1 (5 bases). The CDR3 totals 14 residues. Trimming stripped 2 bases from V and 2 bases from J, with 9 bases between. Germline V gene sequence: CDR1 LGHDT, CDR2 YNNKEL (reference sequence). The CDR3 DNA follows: TGTGCCAGCAGCCAACCGGGGCGCAACACTGAAGCTTTCTTT. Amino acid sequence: CASSQPGRNTEAFF.

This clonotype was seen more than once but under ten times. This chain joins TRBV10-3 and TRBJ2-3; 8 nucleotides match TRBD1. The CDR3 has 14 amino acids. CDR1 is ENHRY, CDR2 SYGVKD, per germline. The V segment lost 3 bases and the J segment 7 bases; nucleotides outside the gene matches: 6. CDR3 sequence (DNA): TGTGCCATCAGTGATGGGACAGGAAGTTATACGCAGTATTTT. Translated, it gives CAISDGTGSYTQYF.